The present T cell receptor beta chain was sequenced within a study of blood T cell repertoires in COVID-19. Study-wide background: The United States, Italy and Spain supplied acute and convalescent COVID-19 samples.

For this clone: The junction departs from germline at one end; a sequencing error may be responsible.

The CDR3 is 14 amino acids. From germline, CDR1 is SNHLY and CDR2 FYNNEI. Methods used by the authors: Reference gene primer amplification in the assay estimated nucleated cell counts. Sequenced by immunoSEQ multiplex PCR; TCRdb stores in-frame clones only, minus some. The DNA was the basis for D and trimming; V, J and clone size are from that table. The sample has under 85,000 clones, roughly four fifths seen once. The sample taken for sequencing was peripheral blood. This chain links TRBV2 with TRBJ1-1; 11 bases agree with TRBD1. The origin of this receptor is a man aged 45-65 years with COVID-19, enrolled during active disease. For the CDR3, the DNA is TGTGCCAGCAGCGAAGGGACAGGGGGAATTGAAGCTTTCTTT. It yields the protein CASSEGTGGIEAFF. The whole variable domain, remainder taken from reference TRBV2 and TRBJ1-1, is EPEVTQTPSHQVTQMGQEVILRCVPISNHLYFYWYRQILGQKVEFLVSFYNNEISEKSEIFDDQFSVERPDGSNFTLKIRSTKLEDSAMYFCASSEGTGGIEAFFGQGTRLTVV.